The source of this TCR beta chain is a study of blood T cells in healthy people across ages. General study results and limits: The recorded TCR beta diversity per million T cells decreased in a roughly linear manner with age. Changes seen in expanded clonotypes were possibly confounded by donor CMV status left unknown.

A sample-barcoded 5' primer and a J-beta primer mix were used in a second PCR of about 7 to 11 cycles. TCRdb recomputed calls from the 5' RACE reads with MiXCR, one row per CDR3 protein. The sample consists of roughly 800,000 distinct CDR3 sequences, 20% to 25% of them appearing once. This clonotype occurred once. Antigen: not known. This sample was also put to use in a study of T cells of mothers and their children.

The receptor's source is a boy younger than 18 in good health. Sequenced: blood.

CDR3 loop: CASSSRDLSYEQYF. The CDR3 DNA reads as TGCGCCAGCAGCTCCCGGGACTTGTCCTACGAGCAGTACTTC. The genes are TRBV5-1 and TRBJ2-5, with a tentative D call TRBD2 (6 bases). The DNA end is a closer match to TRBJ2-7, so the J assignment may be wrong. CDR1 is SGHRS, CDR2 YFSETQ, per germline. This CDR3 is 14 amino acids long.